This TCR beta chain was captured by sequencing in a study of T cells in Graves' hyperthyroidism and ophthalmopathy. This clonotype came up a few times. From RNA transcripts, TCR beta CDR3 regions were amplified. Using the HTBI primer set, a first-round RT-PCR was run on the TCR CDR3. MiXCR, run by TCRdb on the multiplex PCR reads, gives a single entry per CDR3 protein. The profile shows 450,000 to 600,000 distinct CDR3 sequences, 12% to 15% of them singletons. Germline assignment: CDR1 DFQATT and CDR2 SNEGSKA (reference sequence). The CDR3 runs 14 residues. With 3 bases clipped from V and 5 bases from J, the junction kept 8 bases outside the gene matches.

The chain carries TRBV20-1 and TRBJ2-7, with 9 bases fitting TRBD1. The sample comprised blood. The TCR comes from a woman aged 40 to 49 with Graves' hyperthyroidism. CDR3 coding DNA: TGCAGTGCTAGTCCAGGGACAGGGCTCAACGAGCAGTACTTC. It specifies CSASPGTGLNEQYF.